The 23 T cell receptor beta chains in this list originate from one sample, sequenced in a study of regulatory T cells in long-lasting Graves disease. Arm-PCR of CDR3 regions and iRepertoire HTBI primers were used to build TCR beta libraries. In TCRdb, the multiplex PCR reads were re-called with MiXCR into one record per CDR3 protein. The sample has around 470,000 distinct CDR3 sequences, 12% to 15% seen once. Time point here: newly diagnosed GD, antithyroid drugs for less than 3 months. After RNA was extracted from PBMCs, the TCR library was made from it. This sample was shared with a second study, whose subject was T cells in Graves' hyperthyroidism and ophthalmopathy.

Specimen: peripheral blood mononuclear cells (PBMCs), collected at new diagnosis, from a patient treated with antithyroid drugs. The receptors derive from a woman between 45 and 60 years old with Graves disease.

The chain recombines TRBV4-1 with TRBJ2-7, with D unresolved. V lost 3 bases and J 0 bases, leaving 15 bases between the germline ends. Per the germline V gene, CDR1 is MGHRA and CDR2 is YSYEKL. The length of the CDR3 is 16 residues. This CDR3 reads CASSHFQALDSYEQYF. Here the CDR3 DNA reads TGCGCCAGCAGCCACTTTCAGGCATTAGACTCCTACGAGCAGTACTTC.

This clonotype was found many times. The rearrangement uses TRBV20-1 and TRBJ1-5; 8 positions match TRBD1. This CDR3 comprises 15 residues. With V trimmed by 6 bases and J by 0 bases, 7 bases remained unmatched. Germline V CDR1 and CDR2: DFQATT, SNEGSKA (reference sequence). The CDR3, as DNA: TGCAGTGCAACCGTGACAGGGGATAGCAATCAGCCCCAGCATTTT. Translated: CSATVTGDSNQPQHF.

In its sample, this clonotype was seen many times. In nucleotides, the CDR3 is TGTGCCAGCAGCGTTGGACAGGAAGGGCTTGGCTACACCTTC. It translates to CASSVGQEGLGYTF. The chain employs TRBV11-2 and TRBJ1-2; 7 bases are a match to TRBD1. The CDR3 length is 14 residues. The J segment lost 7 bases and the V segment lost 5 bases, leaving 10 bases of the junction unmatched. Germline-derived CDR1 and CDR2 are SGHAT and FQNNGV.

The chain recombines TRBV6-1 with TRBJ1-6, with TRBD1 identical over 9 bases. The germline CDR1 and CDR2 sequences are MNHNS and SASEGT. CDR3 length: 14 amino acids. Losses at the gene ends were 4 bases for V and 7 bases for J; bases not matched to a gene: 2. CDR3 amino acids: CASSADRGNSPLHF. The CDR3 bases are TGTGCCAGCAGTGCGGACAGGGGCAATTCACCCCTCCACTTT.

This clonotype turned up a few times. The J gene is TRBJ2-7, the V gene TRBV5-4, with D possibly TRBD1 on 5 matching bases. Germline CDR1 and CDR2: SGHNT and YYREEE (reference sequence). The CDR3 has 15 amino acids. V lost 0 bases, J lost 5 bases, and 15 bases lay in between. Here the CDR3 DNA reads TGTGCCAGCAGCTTGGACCAGGGTGCGGCGGACGAGCAGTACTTC. This codes for CASSLDQGAADEQYF.

The rearrangement links TRBV6-2 or TRBV6-3 to TRBJ2-3; tentative D call: TRBD2 (7 bases). Germline CDR1 is MNHEY and CDR2 is SVGEGT. V lost 5 bases and J lost 4, with 13 bases in between. This CDR3 is 14 amino acids long. In DNA, the CDR3 is TGTGCCAGCAGTACGGGGGGCTCCCCAGATACGCAGTATTTT. Translation gives CASSTGGSPDTQYF.

This clonotype showed up just a few times. This chain connects TRBV19 to TRBJ2-1, with TRBD1 matching 7 bases. This CDR3 is 13 amino acids long. V lost 3 bases and J lost 12; bases outside the gene matches: 8. Germline V gene data show CDR1 as LNHDA and CDR2 as SQIVND (reference sequence). This CDR3 is CASSIRTGAGQFF. CDR3 nucleotide sequence: TGTGCCAGTAGTATCCGGACAGGCGCAGGGCAGTTCTTC.

Regarding this clonotype: A read error may produce the germline difference seen at one junction end. The chain couples TRBV7-2 to TRBJ2-5; TRBD2 aligns across 8 bases. Germline V gives CDR1 SGHTA, CDR2 FQGNSA. The CDR3 length is 16 residues. The CDR3 region is CAGSPWAGGGQETQYF. Written as DNA, the CDR3 is TGTGCCGGCAGCCCGTGGGCCGGGGGGGGCCAAGAGACCCAGTACTTC.

This clonotype has at least ten counts. The chain has TRBV5-5 and TRBJ1-5, with D uncertain. Per the germline V gene, CDR1 is SGHKS and CDR2 is YYEKEE (reference sequence). This CDR3 is built from 14 residues. Trimming pared 2 bases from V and 7 bases from J, leaving 13 bases between. The CDR3 DNA reads as TGTGCCAGCAGCTTTGGGCCCGAAGCACAGCCCCAGCATTTT. As protein: CASSFGPEAQPQHF.

Concerning this clonotype itself: A read error is the likely source, as a far larger clone sits one nucleotide away. V is TRBV11-2 and J is TRBJ1-1, with TRBD2 matching 7 bases. The J call may be incorrect, as the DNA end agrees better with TRBJ2-3. Germline V gives CDR1 SGHAT, CDR2 FQNNGV. The CDR3 loop spans 16 amino acids. In DNA, the CDR3 is TGTGCCAACAGCTCCACCGGGACTACATTCATGAATACGCAGTATTTT. Its translation: CANSSTGTTFMNTQYF.

This clonotype showed up just a few times. This sequence joins TRBV6-1 and TRBJ1-6; TRBD1 might be the D (6 bases). Trimming stripped 8 bases from V and 7 bases from J, with 24 bases between. The CDR3 contains 17 residues. Looked up from germline, CDR1 is MNHNS and CDR2 is SASEGT. The CDR3 nucleotides read TGTGCCAGCTGGCGGGGGGGCCCGCGAACTGGGAATTCACCCCTCCACTTT. This translates into CASWRGGPRTGNSPLHF.

Comment on this clonotype: A much larger clone is a single base away; this may be a read error. The V and J genes are TRBV27 and TRBJ2-1; 10 positions match TRBD2. The germline V gene has CDR1 MNHEY and CDR2 SMNVEV (reference sequence). This CDR3 spans 15 amino acids. The CDR3: CASGLSSGRAGEQFF. CDR3 DNA: TGTGCCAGCGGTTTATCCAGCGGGAGGGCCGGTGAGCAGTTCTTC.

This clonotype has ten or more counts. The J gene is TRBJ1-5, the V gene TRBV28, with a weak D call TRBD1 (6 bases). The V and J ends lost 5 bases and 5 bases respectively, with 28 bases between them. Germline CDR1 and CDR2: MDHEN and SYDVKM. The CDR3 sequence is 19 residues long. The CDR3 DNA reads as TGTGCCAGCAGTCCCGCCTCCCACTCTTGGGGGGGCGCATATCAGCCCCAGCATTTT. Encoded protein: CASSPASHSWGGAYQPQHF.

This clonotype has at least ten counts. The rearrangement joins TRBV4-2 to TRBJ2-1; 7 bases are a match to TRBD2. V lost 1 base and J lost 8; bases outside the gene matches: 17. Per germline, CDR1 LGHNA and CDR2 YNFKEQ. The CDR3 covers 18 residues. For the CDR3, the DNA is TGTGCCAGCAGCCAAGTTTCGGGTTCTGGCGGGAGTTCGGATGAGCAGTTCTTC. Translating it yields CASSQVSGSGGSSDEQFF.

This chain's CDR3 is CASGSYNEKLFF. In nucleotides, the CDR3 is TGTGCCAGCGGGTCATATAATGAAAAACTGTTTTTT. This rearrangement joins TRBV27 to TRBJ1-4, with D unresolved. Germline V gives CDR1 MNHEY, CDR2 SMNVEV (reference sequence). The germline V and J ends were trimmed by 8 bases and 4 bases, with 8 bases remaining between them. The CDR3 has 12 residues. Looking up the rest from reference TRBV27 and TRBJ1-4 gives the full variable domain: EAQVTQNPRYLITVTGKKLTVTCSQNMNHEYMSWYRQDPGLGLRQIYYSMNVEVTDKGDVPEGYKVSRKEKRNFPLILESPSPNQTSLYFCASGSYNEKLFFGSGTQLSVL.

V gene TRBV12-3 or TRBV12-4 combines with J gene TRBJ2-5; possible D gene TRBD1, 6 bases. Trimming removed 5 bases at V and 2 bases at J, with 15 bases between. CDR3 length: 15 residues. The CDR3, as DNA: TGTGCCAGCAGTGTACTAAGCCAGGGGCAAGAGACCCAGTACTTC. As protein: CASSVLSQGQETQYF.

V and J are TRBV27 and TRBJ1-6, with a weak D call TRBD1 (5 bases). CDR3 length: 15 residues. V was clipped by 5 bases and J by 6 bases, with 14 bases between them. Germline-derived CDR1 and CDR2 are MNHEY and SMNVEV (reference sequence). The CDR3 region has the DNA TGTGCCAGCAGTGAACAGGTTGGGGCTAATTCACCCCTCCACTTT. Protein: CASSEQVGANSPLHF.

This clonotype was detected many times. This chain connects TRBV5-1 to TRBJ1-4, with unresolved D. Deletions cut 0 bases from V and 4 bases from J, with 10 bases between. In germline, CDR1 is SGHRS, CDR2 YFSETQ. The CDR3 is 15 residues long. The CDR3 region is CASSLGLKDNEKLFF. DNA for the CDR3: TGCGCCAGCAGCTTGGGACTCAAGGATAATGAAAAACTGTTTTTT.

With regard to this clonotype: A much larger clone lies one base from this, so it may be a read error. V gene TRBV11-2 combines with J gene TRBJ2-5, with D perhaps matching TRBD2 (9 bases). Per the germline V gene, CDR1 is SGHAT and CDR2 is FQNNGV. The CDR3 runs to 15 residues. CDR3: CAGSPFRQGAGGQYF. DNA of the CDR3: TGTGCCGGCAGTCCATTTCGCCAGGGGGCGGGGGGGCAGTACTTC.

This clonotype has ten or more counts. The J gene is TRBJ2-1, the V gene TRBV3-1; 7 positions match TRBD1. The CDR3 is made up of 15 amino acids. CDR1 LGHDT and CDR2 YNNKEL come from the germline V gene (reference sequence). The ends lost 2 bases at V and 6 bases at J; junction bases unmatched: 7. CDR3 coding DNA: TGTGCCAGCAGCCAAACCGACAGGGAATTCAATGAGCAGTTCTTC. Amino acid sequence: CASSQTDREFNEQFF.

This clonotype has more than one count but fewer than ten. V and J are TRBV5-4 and TRBJ2-3; 10 nucleotides line up with TRBD2. The germline CDR1 and CDR2 sequences are SGHNT and YYREEE (reference sequence). Trimming at V came to 4 bases and at J to 2 bases, leaving 4 bases not matched to a gene. The length of the CDR3 is 15 residues. CDR3 DNA: TGTGCCAGCAGCCGGACTAGCGGAATCACAGATACGCAGTATTTT. As protein: CASSRTSGITDTQYF.

This chain links TRBV10-3 with TRBJ2-7; D may be TRBD2 (6 bases). The CDR3 contains 14 residues. Trimming cost V 6 bases and J 0 bases, with 12 bases left between them. CDR1 is ENHRY and CDR2 is SYGVKD in the germline V gene. The CDR3 is CAIRGFGSSYEQYF. For the CDR3, the DNA is TGTGCCATCAGGGGGTTCGGGAGCTCCTACGAGCAGTACTTC.

The sample holds many counts of this clonotype. The chain links TRBV2 to TRBJ1-5; D uncertain. V lost 6 bases, J lost 1 base, and 7 bases lay in between. Germline V gene sequence: CDR1 SNHLY, CDR2 FYNNEI. The CDR3 is 13 residues long. The CDR3 nucleotides read TGTGCCAGCAGGTACGAGAGCAATCAGCCCCAGCATTTT. Its protein is CASRYESNQPQHF.